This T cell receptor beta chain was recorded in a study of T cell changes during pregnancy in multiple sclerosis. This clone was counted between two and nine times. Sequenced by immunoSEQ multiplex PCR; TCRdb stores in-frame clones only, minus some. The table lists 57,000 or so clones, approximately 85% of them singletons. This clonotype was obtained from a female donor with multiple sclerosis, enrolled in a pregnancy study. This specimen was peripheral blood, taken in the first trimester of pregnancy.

CDR3 coding DNA: TGCGCCAGCCGAACAGGGGGCGGCTACAATGAGCAGTTCTTC. Its translation: CASRTGGGYNEQFF. This rearrangement joins TRBV5-1 to TRBJ2-1, with 9 bases identical to TRBD1. J gave up 3 bases and V 7 bases, and 5 bases lay outside the gene matches. Germline values: CDR1 SGHRS, CDR2 YFSETQ. This CDR3 is 14 amino acids long.